These 19 T cell receptor beta chains were sequenced from one sample in a study of tumor and adjacent non-tumor tissue in lung cancer (dated by TCRdb to the late 2010s). To prepare the library, multiplex PCR was applied. Sequencing relied on an Illumina HiSeq 2500. TCRbeta libraries were constructed through three rounds of nested PCR with primers (Table S4) according to protocols adapted from ARM-PCR. The raw public reads went through TCRdb reprocessing: fastp at Q25, MiXCR clone calling, in-frame beta chains kept. Merged by CDR3 protein, the rows form single entries marked with the most common genes and DNA. The sample profile shows about 67,000 distinct CDR3 sequences; around three quarters of them were found once. The leading ten clones occupy around 43% of the sample. RNA was isolated from bulk, unsorted tissue, and RNA quality was assessed with a NanoDrop ND-1000 and an Agilent 2100. For the normal lung samples, distant non-tumor tissue was collected more than 3 cm away from the tumor edge.

The sequencing input was distant non-tumor lung tissue. The receptors come from a man aged 60 to 75 with non-small cell lung cancer.

Note on this clonotype: A read error is possible here, since a much larger clone lies one base away. The chain recombines TRBV5-4 with TRBJ2-3; no clear D gene. The J call may not be correct, given that the DNA end is closer to TRBJ1-5. The germline V gene has CDR1 SGHNT and CDR2 YYREEE (reference sequence). CDR3 length equals 14 residues. In nucleotides, the CDR3 is TGTGCCAGCAGCTTAACAGCGGGAACAGATACGCAGCATTTT. Its translation: CASSLTAGTDTQHF.

In regard to this clonotype: The conserved phenylalanine or tryptophan is not found at the CDR3 terminus, so this likely reflects a read error. The V gene is TRBV5-1, the J gene TRBJ2-5, with D possibly matching TRBD2 (5 bases). This CDR3 spans 16 amino acids. The V gene's germline CDR1 is SGHRS and CDR2 YFSETQ. Trimming left V 0 bases short and J 7 bases short, with 19 bases between. Here the CDR3 DNA reads TGCGCCAGCAGCTTGGGTACAGCCCCATCTGGAGGGACCCAGTACCTC. Its protein product is CASSLGTAPSGGTQYL.

Concerning this clonotype itself: At one of its ends the junction is not consistent with the germline gene, which may arise from a read error. The chain links TRBV6-1 to TRBJ2-1, with D perhaps matching TRBD2 (6 bases). The CDR3 length is 16 residues. Germline CDR1 is MNHNS and CDR2 is SASEGT. CDR3 sequence reads: CASSPRDGSSYNEQLF. For the CDR3, the DNA is TGTGCCAGCAGTCCGAGGGACGGGAGCTCCTATAATGAGCAGCTCTTC.

Note on this clonotype: Since a much larger clone is just one base distant, this may be a read error. This rearrangement joins TRBV24-1 to TRBJ2-1; 7 bases align to TRBD2. V was pared by 1 base and J by 4 bases, with 9 bases of the junction left unmatched. Looked up from germline, CDR1 is KGHDR and CDR2 is SFDVKD. The CDR3 is 17 amino acids. The CDR3 bases are TGTGCCACCAGTGATTTCGGTACATGGGAGGGGTACAATGAGCAGTTCTTC. Residues: CATSDFGTWEGYNEQFF.

This clonotype appeared once. The junction does not match germline at one end; this may be a read error. This sequence joins TRBV12-3 or TRBV12-4 and TRBJ2-7; TRBD2 might be the D (5 bases). The CDR3 loop spans 14 amino acids. This chain's CDR3 is CASRFIGSSYEQYF. Here the CDR3 DNA reads TGTGCCAGCAGATTTATTGGGAGCTCCTATGAGCAGTACTTC.

This clonotype has just one count. A much bigger clone sits one base away, suggesting this may be a read error. The chain links TRBV24-1 to TRBJ1-2; perhaps TRBD1 as D (5 bases). Trimming cost V 7 bases and J 7 bases, with 15 bases left between them. The V gene's germline CDR1 is KGHDR and CDR2 SFDVKD. The CDR3 consists of 13 residues. The CDR3 DNA reads TGTGCCACCAGCTCAGGGTCTCATTTTGGCTACACCTTC. Its translation: CATSSGSHFGYTF.

On this clonotype itself: At one of its ends the junction is not consistent with the germline gene, which may arise from a read error. The genes are TRBV6-5 and TRBJ1-1; D uncertain. There are 15 residues in the CDR3. CDR1 is MNHEY and CDR2 is SVGAGI in the germline V gene. The CDR3 loop is CVSSYGGQVSTEAFF. The CDR3 DNA sequence: TGTGTCAGCAGCTACGGCGGTCAGGTGTCTACTGAAGCTTTCTTT.

Worth noting for this clonotype: A junction boundary mismatches the germline segment, possibly from a read error. The rearrangement joins TRBV20-1 to TRBJ2-1; D possibly corresponds to TRBD2 (6 bases). Germline assignment: CDR1 DFQATT and CDR2 SNEGSKA (reference sequence). This CDR3 region has 16 residues. Here the CDR3 DNA reads TGTAGTGCTAGCGCCCCCGCGAGACATCCTAATGCGTGGCAGTTCTTC. It codes for CSASAPARHPNAWQFF.

As concerns this clonotype: A much larger clonotype is one base distant, so this may be a read error. The V gene is TRBV5-1, the J gene TRBJ2-7, with D perhaps given as TRBD1 or TRBD2 (5 bases each). The CDR3 runs 13 residues. Trimming pared 6 bases from V and 3 bases from J, leaving 13 bases between. Germline CDR1 SGHRS, CDR2 YFSETQ. CDR3 region: CASTRDGFYEQYF. CDR3 DNA: TGCGCCAGCACCCGGGACGGCTTCTACGAGCAGTACTTC.

V usage is TRBV11-3 and J usage is TRBJ2-3; D is ambiguous. The CDR3 runs to 16 residues. V was trimmed by 4 bases and J by 5 bases, leaving 19 bases between them. Per germline, CDR1 SGHNT and CDR2 YENEEA. Written as DNA, the CDR3 is TGTGCCAGCAGCTCCCGGGTAGCAGATAACATAGATACGCAGTATTTT. Encoded protein: CASSSRVADNIDTQYF.

As to this clonotype: This clone may be a read error of a much larger clone one base away. The DNA is left out, because the CDR3 cannot be placed on it with certainty; the CDR3 is given as TCRdb lists it. The CDR3 here is CAGSLVYHCNEQFF. This chain connects TRBV5-1 to TRBJ2-1. Germline CDR1 SGHRS, CDR2 YFSETQ. The CDR3 numbers 14 amino acids, ends counted.

Comment on this clonotype: Sequence at one end of the junction differs from germline and may be a read error. The chain joins TRBV5-1 to TRBJ2-5; possible D gene TRBD1, 6 bases. Germline V CDR1 and CDR2: SGHRS, YFSETQ. CDR3 length: 16 residues. CDR3 loop: CASSLGPAGEQEIQYF. The CDR3 coding sequence is TGCGCCAGCAGCTTGGGACCGGCAGGGGAACAAGAGATCCAGTACTTC.

Comment on this clonotype: One junction end disagrees with the germline gene, perhaps due to a read error. V and J are TRBV4-1 and TRBJ2-7; 8 positions agree with TRBD1. This CDR3 contains 14 residues. Per the germline V gene, CDR1 is MGHRA and CDR2 is YSYEKL. This chain's CDR3 is CARSQGQGSYEQYF. The CDR3 region has the DNA TGCGCCAGGAGCCAAGGACAGGGTTCCTACGAGCAATACTTC.

Worth noting for this clonotype: This CDR3 fails to terminate in the conserved phenylalanine or tryptophan, so it likely reflects a read error. This chain uses TRBV29-1 with TRBJ1-1; D is undetermined. Germline CDR1 SQVTM, CDR2 ANQGSEA. The CDR3 is 12 amino acids. CDR3 in amino acids: CSGNRDGTVAFY. The CDR3 DNA follows: TGCAGCGGCAATAGGGATGGCACTGTAGCTTTCTAT.

This chain connects TRBV6-1 to TRBJ2-2, with 7 bases lining up with TRBD1. J was trimmed by 4 bases and V by 5 bases; bases with no gene match: 4. This CDR3 spans 14 amino acids. Germline V gene sequence: CDR1 MNHNS, CDR2 SASEGT. The DNA for the CDR3 is TGTGCCAGCAGTACAGGGGCAGGCACCGGGGAGCTGTTTTTT. It is translated as CASSTGAGTGELFF.

A remark on this clonotype: Lacking the conserved final phenylalanine or tryptophan, this CDR3 likely reflects a read error. J is TRBJ1-1 and V is TRBV6-1, with 7 bases that match TRBD1. This CDR3 region has 13 residues. Looked up from germline, CDR1 is MNHNS and CDR2 is SASEGT. The CDR3 here is CDSTRQGWTEAFL. CDR3 sequence (DNA): TGTGACAGCACTAGACAGGGTTGGACTGAAGCTTTCCTT.

As to this clonotype: The CDR3 ends on some other residue instead of the conserved phenylalanine or tryptophan, so this is likely a read error. The rearrangement uses TRBV6-5 and TRBJ2-4; D remains ambiguous. V gave up 2 bases and J gave up 5 bases, with 13 bases separating them. Germline assignment: CDR1 MNHEY and CDR2 SVGAGI. The CDR3 has 15 amino acids. The CDR3: CASSYRLEAENIQYC. The CDR3 nucleotides are TGTGCCAGCAGTTACAGGTTAGAGGCCGAAAACATTCAGTACTGC.

This clonotype has a single count. At one of its ends the junction is not consistent with the germline gene, which may arise from a read error. V and J are TRBV14 and TRBJ2-1; 7 nucleotides align to TRBD2. CDR3 size: 13 residues. Germline CDR1 reads SGHDN; CDR2 reads FVKESK. The CDR3 sequence is CASSQSPGGEHFF. In DNA, the CDR3 is TGTGCCAGCAGCCAATCCCCGGGGGGAGAGCATTTCTTC.

This sequence joins TRBV7-9 and TRBJ2-1, with TRBD2 matching 9 bases. V dropped 2 bases and J dropped 7; count of bases not matched to a gene: 6. The length of the CDR3 is 15 residues. Germline CDR1 is SEHNR and CDR2 is FQNEAQ (reference sequence). Here the CDR3 reads CASSLNGGGGNEQFF. The CDR3 DNA sequence: TGTGCCAGCAGCTTAAACGGCGGGGGGGGTAATGAGCAGTTCTTC.